This T cell receptor beta chain was found in a study of CD8+ T cells in alopecia areata. Across the whole study: Treated individuals took tofacitinib by mouth, 5 to 10 mg twice daily. Study-level points and caveats: Scalp clonality, together with expanded CD8+ clones among the top 100, fell significantly with tofacitinib.

Treatment given: oral pan-JAK inhibitor, 5-10 mg twice daily. Comment on this clone: The target antigen is unknown.

Following RNA extraction, reverse transcription yielded cDNA that acted as the sequencing template. Measured with immunoSEQ multiplex PCR; TCRdb has only the in-frame clones, and not every one. The sample gives over 95,000 clones, 50% to 65% of which show up once; roughly 3.5% is in the top ten. Trimming removed 6 bases from V and 4 bases from J, with 19 bases in between. CDR1 and CDR2 (germline): ENHRY, SYGVKD. CDR3 length: 15 amino acids. This clonotype was obtained from a human donor with alopecia areata. The chain couples TRBV10-3 to TRBJ2-7; TRBD2 is a possible D gene (7 bases). Material: CD4+ T cells sorted from blood, obtained at week 24, from a patient treated with tofacitinib. CDR3 protein: CAIRGGGPGRYEQYF. DNA for the CDR3: TGTGCCATCAGGGGAGGGGGTCCGGGTCGATACGAGCAGTACTTC.